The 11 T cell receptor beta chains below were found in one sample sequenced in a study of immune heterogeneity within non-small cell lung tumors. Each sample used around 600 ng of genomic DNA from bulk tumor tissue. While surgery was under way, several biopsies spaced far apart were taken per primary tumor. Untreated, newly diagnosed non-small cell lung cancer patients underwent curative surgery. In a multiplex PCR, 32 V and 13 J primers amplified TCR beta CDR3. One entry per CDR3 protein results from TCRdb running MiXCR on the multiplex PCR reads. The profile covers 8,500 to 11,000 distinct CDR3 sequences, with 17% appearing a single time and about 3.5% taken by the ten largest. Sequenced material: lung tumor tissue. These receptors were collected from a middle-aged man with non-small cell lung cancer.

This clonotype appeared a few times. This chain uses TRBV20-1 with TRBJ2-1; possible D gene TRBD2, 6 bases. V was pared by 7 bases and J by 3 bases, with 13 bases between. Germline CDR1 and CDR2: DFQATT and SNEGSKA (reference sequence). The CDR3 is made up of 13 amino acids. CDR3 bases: TGCAGTGTGCGGGGATCCTTCTACAATGAGCAGTTCTTC. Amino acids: CSVRGSFYNEQFF.

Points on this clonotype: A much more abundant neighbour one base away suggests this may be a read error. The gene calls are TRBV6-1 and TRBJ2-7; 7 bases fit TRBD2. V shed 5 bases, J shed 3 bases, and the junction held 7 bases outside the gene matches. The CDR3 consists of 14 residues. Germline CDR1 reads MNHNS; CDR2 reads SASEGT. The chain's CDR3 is CASSTGGILYEQYF. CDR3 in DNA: TGTGCCAGCAGTACCGGGGGGATCCTCTACGAGCAGTACTTC.

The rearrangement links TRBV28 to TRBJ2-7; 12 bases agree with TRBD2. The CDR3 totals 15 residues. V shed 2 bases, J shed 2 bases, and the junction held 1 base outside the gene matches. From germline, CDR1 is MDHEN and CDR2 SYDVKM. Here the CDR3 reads CASSLRTSGTYEQYF. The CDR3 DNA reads TGTGCCAGCAGTTTAAGGACTAGCGGGACCTACGAGCAGTACTTC.

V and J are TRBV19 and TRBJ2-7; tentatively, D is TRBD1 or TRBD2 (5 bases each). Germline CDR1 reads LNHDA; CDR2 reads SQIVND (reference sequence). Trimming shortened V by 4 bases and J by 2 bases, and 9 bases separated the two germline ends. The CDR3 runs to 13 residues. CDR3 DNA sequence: TGTGCCAGTAGTACACGGGACGCCTACGAGCAGTACTTC. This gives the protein CASSTRDAYEQYF.

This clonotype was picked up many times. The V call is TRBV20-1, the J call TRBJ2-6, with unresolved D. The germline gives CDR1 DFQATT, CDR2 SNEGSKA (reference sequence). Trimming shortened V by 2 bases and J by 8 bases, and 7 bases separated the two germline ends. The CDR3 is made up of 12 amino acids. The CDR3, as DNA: TGCAGTGCTAGATTCCTGCCCAACGTCCTGACTTTC. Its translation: CSARFLPNVLTF.

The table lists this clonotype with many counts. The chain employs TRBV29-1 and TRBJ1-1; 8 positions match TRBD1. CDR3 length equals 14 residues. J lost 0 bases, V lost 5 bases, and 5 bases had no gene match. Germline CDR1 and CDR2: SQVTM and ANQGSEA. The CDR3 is CSVYTGGMNTEAFF. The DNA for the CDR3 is TGCAGCGTTTACACAGGGGGTATGAACACTGAAGCTTTCTTT.

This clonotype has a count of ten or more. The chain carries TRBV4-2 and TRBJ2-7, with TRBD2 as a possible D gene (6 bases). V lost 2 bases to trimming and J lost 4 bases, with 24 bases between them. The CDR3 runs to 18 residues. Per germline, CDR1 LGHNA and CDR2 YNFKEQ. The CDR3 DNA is TGTGCCAGCAGCCAACAAACTAGCCGGGGCCTTGGGGGGTACGAGCAGTACTTC. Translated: CASSQQTSRGLGGYEQYF.

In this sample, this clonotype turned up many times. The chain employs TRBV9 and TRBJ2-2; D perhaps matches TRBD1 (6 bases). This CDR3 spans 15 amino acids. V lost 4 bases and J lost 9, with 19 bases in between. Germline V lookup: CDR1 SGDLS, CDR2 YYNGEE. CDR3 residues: CASSLRQVQDRELFF. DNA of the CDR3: TGTGCCAGCAGCCTCAGACAGGTTCAAGACCGGGAGCTGTTTTTT.

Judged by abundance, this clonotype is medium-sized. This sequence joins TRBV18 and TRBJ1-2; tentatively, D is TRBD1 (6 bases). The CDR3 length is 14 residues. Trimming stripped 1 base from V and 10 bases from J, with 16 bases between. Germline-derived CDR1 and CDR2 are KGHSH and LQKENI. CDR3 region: CASSPRGTWQVYTF. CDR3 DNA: TGTGCCAGCTCACCACGGGGGACATGGCAAGTCTACACCTTC. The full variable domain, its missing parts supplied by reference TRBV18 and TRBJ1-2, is NAGVMQNPRHLVRRRGQEARLRCSPMKGHSHVYWYRQLPEEGLKFMVYLQKENIIDESGMPKERFSAEFPKEGPSILRIQQVVRGDSAAYFCASSPRGTWQVYTFGSGTRLTVV.

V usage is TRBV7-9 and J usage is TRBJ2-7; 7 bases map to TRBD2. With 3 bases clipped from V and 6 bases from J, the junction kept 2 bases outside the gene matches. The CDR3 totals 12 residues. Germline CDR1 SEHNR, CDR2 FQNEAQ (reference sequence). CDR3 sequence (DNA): TGTGCCAGCAGCTTGGGGGGGTCCGAGCAGTACGTC. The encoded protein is CASSLGGSEQYV.

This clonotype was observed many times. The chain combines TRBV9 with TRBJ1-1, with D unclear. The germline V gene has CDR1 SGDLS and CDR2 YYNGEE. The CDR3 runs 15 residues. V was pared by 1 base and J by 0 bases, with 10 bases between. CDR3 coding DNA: TGTGCCAGCAGCGTAAATGTCGGGATGAACACTGAAGCTTTCTTT. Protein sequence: CASSVNVGMNTEAFF.